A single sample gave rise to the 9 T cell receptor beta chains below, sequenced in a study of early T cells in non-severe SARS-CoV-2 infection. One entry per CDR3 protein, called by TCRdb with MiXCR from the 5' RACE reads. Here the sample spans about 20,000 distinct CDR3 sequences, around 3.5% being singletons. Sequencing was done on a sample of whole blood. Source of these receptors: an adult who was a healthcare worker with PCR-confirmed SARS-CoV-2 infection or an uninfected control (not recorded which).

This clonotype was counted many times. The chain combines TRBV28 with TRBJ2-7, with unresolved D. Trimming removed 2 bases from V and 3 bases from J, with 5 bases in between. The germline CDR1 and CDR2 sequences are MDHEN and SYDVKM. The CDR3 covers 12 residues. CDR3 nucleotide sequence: TGTGCCAGCAGTTTACAGAACTACGAGCAGTACTTC. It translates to CASSLQNYEQYF.

This CDR3 reads CASSLVQSYEQYF. CDR3 sequence (DNA): TGTGCCAGCAGCTTAGTACAGTCCTACGAGCAGTACTTC. The chain joins TRBV11-2 to TRBJ2-7; no definite D call. Germline CDR1 and CDR2: SGHAT and FQNNGV. With 1 base removed from V and 1 base from J, the gap between germline ends came to 5 bases. CDR3 length: 13 amino acids.

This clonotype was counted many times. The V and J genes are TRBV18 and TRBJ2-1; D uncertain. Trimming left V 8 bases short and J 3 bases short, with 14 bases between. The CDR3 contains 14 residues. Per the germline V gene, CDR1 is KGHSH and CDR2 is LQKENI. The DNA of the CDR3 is TGTGCCAGCCATGATGCGGTTAGCTACAATGAGCAGTTCTTC. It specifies CASHDAVSYNEQFF.

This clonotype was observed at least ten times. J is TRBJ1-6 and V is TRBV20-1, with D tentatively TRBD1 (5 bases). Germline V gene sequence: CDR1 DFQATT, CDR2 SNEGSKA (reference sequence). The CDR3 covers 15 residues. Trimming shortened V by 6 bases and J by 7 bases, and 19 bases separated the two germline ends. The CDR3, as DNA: TGCAGTGCGCCACAAGGGACGGGCGCCAATTCACCCCTCCACTTT. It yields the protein CSAPQGTGANSPLHF.

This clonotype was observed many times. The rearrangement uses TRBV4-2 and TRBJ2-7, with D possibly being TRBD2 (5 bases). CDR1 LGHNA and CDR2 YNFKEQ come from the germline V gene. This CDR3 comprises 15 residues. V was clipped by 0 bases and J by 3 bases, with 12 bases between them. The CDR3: CASSQDNRRNYEQYF. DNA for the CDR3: TGTGCCAGCAGCCAAGATAATCGGAGGAACTACGAGCAGTACTTC.

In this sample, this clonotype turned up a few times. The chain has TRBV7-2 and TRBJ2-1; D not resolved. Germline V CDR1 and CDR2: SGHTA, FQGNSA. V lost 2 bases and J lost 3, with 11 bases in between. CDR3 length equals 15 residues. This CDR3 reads CASSLFASFYNEQFF. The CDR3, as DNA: TGTGCCAGCAGCTTATTCGCTAGTTTCTACAATGAGCAGTTCTTC.

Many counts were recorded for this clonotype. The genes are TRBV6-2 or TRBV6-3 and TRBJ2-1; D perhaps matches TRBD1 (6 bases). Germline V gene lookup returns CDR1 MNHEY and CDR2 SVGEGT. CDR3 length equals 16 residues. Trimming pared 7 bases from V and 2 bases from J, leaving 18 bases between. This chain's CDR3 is CASTTGRSPAYNEQFF. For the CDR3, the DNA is TGTGCCAGCACCACAGGGCGGAGTCCAGCCTACAATGAGCAGTTCTTC.

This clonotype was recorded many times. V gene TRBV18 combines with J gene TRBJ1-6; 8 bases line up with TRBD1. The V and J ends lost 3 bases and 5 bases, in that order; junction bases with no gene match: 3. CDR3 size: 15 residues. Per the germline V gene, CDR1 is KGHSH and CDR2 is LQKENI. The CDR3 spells CASSPDRANNSPLHF. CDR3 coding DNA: TGTGCCAGCTCACCGGACAGGGCCAATAATTCACCCCTCCACTTT.

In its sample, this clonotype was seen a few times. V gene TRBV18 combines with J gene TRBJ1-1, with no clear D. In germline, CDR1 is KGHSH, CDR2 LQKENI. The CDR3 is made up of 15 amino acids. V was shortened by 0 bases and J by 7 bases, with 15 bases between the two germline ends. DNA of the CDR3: TGTGCCAGCTCACCACCGAGGAACATCCCCAATGAAGCTTTCTTT. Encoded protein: CASSPPRNIPNEAFF.